This entry concerns a single T cell receptor beta chain. Its antigen is still unknown. Base quality data are lacking; no much larger clone is found one base away. The immunoSEQ hsTCRB assay version 4 in survey mode was used to sequence TCRbeta repertoires from genomic DNA. Genomic DNA was diluted to 7.5 to 10 ng/uL, and up to 1 ug per sample was used for TCRbeta sequencing. The paper's data handling went like this. TCRbeta data were analyzed in ImmunoSeq Analyzer 3.0, with diversity computed on productive nucleotide rearrangements. Using the Immunarch R package, lower-bound TCR diversity was estimated with the improved Chao index and clonality was estimated with the Gini coefficient. Different nucleotide rearrangements encoding the same CDR3beta amino acid sequence were counted as distinct clonotypes. Differential abundance analysis identified TCRbeta sequences significantly enriched in antigen-responding cells relative to anti-CD3/anti-CD28-activated cells. GLIPH2 clustered TCRs by predicted peptide-MHC specificity, both within individual participants and across merged participant data sets. TCRdb limited this immuneACCESS table to in-frame rearrangements with V and J called. A share of clones is missing; checked studies link under half to unresolved V genes, and the rest is unexplained. V and J calls and clone size are as listed in that table; D and trimming were resolved from the DNA. The sample table contains about 36,000 clones; only one count was recorded for 85% of them. The biggest ten clones account for around 5% of the sample.

This specimen's treatment or condition label, per the study, means: suppressive antiretroviral therapy. Cells were stimulated with a pool of overlapping HIV-1 Gag 15-mer peptides at about 1 ug per peptide per mL. Nonresponding CD40L-negative CD69-negative CD45RO-high memory CD4+ T cells were sorted as memory populations depleted of antigen-responding cells. HIV-1-infected adults in whom suppressive ART had been started during chronic infection were enrolled as participants. Plasma HIV-1 RNA had been undetectable (below 50 copies/mL) in participants for at least 4 years. To be included, a participant needed positive CMV serology and a CD4+ T cell count above 400 cells/uL. Before stimulation, PBMCs were isolated using density centrifugation and depleted of CD8+ T cells. For around 18 hours, the CD8-depleted PBMCs were stimulated with anti-CD28/CD49d costimulation, a CD40-blocking antibody, and enfuvirtide to prevent new infections. Sorting was done on either a Beckman Coulter MoFlo Legacy or an XDP sorter, and propidium iodide was used to exclude dead cells. The QIAamp DNA Mini Kit was used for genomic DNA extraction from samples above one million cells, and the Quick-DNA Microprep Kit was used otherwise.

The sample belongs to a study of persistence of HIV-infected CD4 T cells (TCRdb year 2020). For the wider study: CMV- and HIV-1 Gag-responding CD4+ T cells were isolated from ART-treated individuals so that antigen-driven clonal expansion of HIV-1-infected cells could be examined. For the TCR cluster analysis across participants, 8 participants were included for CMV and more than five participants for Gag. The median time participants had been on suppressive ART was 8 to 9 years. Peripheral blood samples of up to roughly 200 mL were collected at multiple time points, except for a couple of participants, who underwent leukapheresis at a single time point. TCRbeta sequencing assessed the clonality of all cells in each sorted population, while proviral sequencing assessed the clonality of infected cells. The paper's findings and limits, for the study overall: Antigen-responding cells were enriched for expanded CDR3beta sequences that were degenerate, which suggests that CD4+ responses to CMV and Gag underwent convergent selection. TCRbeta richness in CMV- and Gag-responding cells was significantly lower than in anti-CD3/anti-CD28-responding cells; CMV-responding cells had higher oligoclonality than CD3/CD28-stimulated and Gag-responding cells. A correlation was observed between TCR oligoclonality and proviral oligoclonality within the same sorted populations. Bulk TCR analyses could not be limited to the rare CMV-responding cells that actually contained HIV-1 proviruses. Few individuals were included in the study, and only a limited range of antigens was tested.

Relative to germline, V is missing 0 bases and J is missing 6 bases, with 2 bases of the junction outside any gene match. The germline V gene (reference sequence) yields LGHDT for CDR1 and YNNKEL for CDR2. Measured from the cysteine to the phenylalanine, the CDR3 is 15 residues long. Only CDR3 DNA remains: 45 bases, in frame from the first base. The source was cultured CD4+ T cells from PBMCs, collected from a patient who received antiretroviral therapy. This sample's cell subset or site label indicates: CD40L-CD69- CD45RO-high memory CD4 T cells not responding to Gag peptides. This clonotype was obtained from an adult with HIV. The donor label of this sample is uncertain. The sequence joins TRBV3-1 (or the pseudogene TRBV3-2) to TRBJ2-7, and 13 bases in between align with TRBD2. The CDR3 has the sequence CASSQELAGGAEQYF. In nucleotides, the sequence is TGTGCCAGCAGCCAAGAACTAGCGGGGGGGGCCGAGCAGTACTTC.